This T cell receptor (beta chain) is drawn from a study of identical twins. Healthy Caucasians supplied all donations. Template switching supplied a universal primer site; unique molecular identifiers were carried on the cDNA. Each CDR3 protein gets one entry after TCRdb re-called the 5' RACE reads with MiXCR. The top ten hold under 0.35% of the sample, which has around 1.7 million distinct CDR3 sequences, about 32% seen once. Findings and limits, study-wide: Fewer insertions characterized abundant cord blood beta clonotypes, whereas memory repertoires showed none.

The CDR3 is made up of 11 amino acids. V lost 6 bases, J lost 11 bases, and 7 bases stayed unmatched. The V gene's germline CDR1 is SQVTM and CDR2 ANQGSEA. This clonotype has a handful of counts. Its target is not known. This TCR derives from a newborn girl in good health. The V and J genes are TRBV29-1 and TRBJ1-2; 9 nucleotides match TRBD1. The sample was cord blood. The CDR3 coding sequence is TGCAGCGTCCTACAGGGGGCTGAATACACCTTC. This gives the protein CSVLQGAEYTF.